Each of the 9 T cell receptor beta chains below was sequenced from the same sample in a study of regulatory T cells in long-lasting Graves disease. Sequencing libraries for TCR beta were prepared with iRepertoire HTBI primers and Arm-PCR of CDR3 regions. One entry per CDR3 protein results from TCRdb running MiXCR on the multiplex PCR reads. The sample gives about 290,000 distinct CDR3 sequences, under 25% of which show up once; just over 55% is in the top ten. Noted time point: persistent/refractory GD, antithyroid drugs over 5 years with positive TRAb. Extracted PBMC RNA gave rise to the TCR library. The material sequenced was peripheral blood mononuclear cells (PBMCs), taken when the disease was refractory, from a patient treated with antithyroid drugs. The receptors shown here come from a female donor with Graves disease.

This clonotype was seen just once. The genes are TRBV7-3 and TRBJ2-3; maybe TRBD2 (5 bases). Germline values: CDR1 SGHTA, CDR2 FQGTGA. The ends were cut back, 2 bases at V and 6 bases at J, with 15 bases in the middle. CDR3 length: 15 residues. The DNA for the CDR3 is TGTGCCAGCAGCTTAGGAGGATTTATGGGCGATACGCAGTATTTT. Translation: CASSLGGFMGDTQYF.

In its sample, this clonotype was seen many times. The J gene is TRBJ2-2, the V gene TRBV5-5; no clear D. V gave up 4 bases and J gave up 6 bases, with 16 bases separating them. Germline loops: CDR1 SGHKS, CDR2 YYEKEE (reference sequence). The CDR3 sequence is 15 residues long. In nucleotides, the CDR3 is TGTGCCAGCAGCCTGCTCCAGGAGTGGGCCGGGGAGCTGTTTTTT. It specifies CASSLLQEWAGELFF.

The chain couples TRBV7-2 to TRBJ2-7; D perhaps matches TRBD2 (6 bases). CDR1 SGHTA and CDR2 FQGNSA come from the germline V gene. This CDR3 has 15 residues. V was cut by 4 bases and J by 6 bases, with 19 bases left in between. The CDR3: CASSSNAGYLGEQYF. In nucleotides, the CDR3 is TGTGCCAGCAGCTCGAACGCGGGATACCTGGGCGAGCAGTACTTC.

In its sample, this clonotype was seen a few times. The V gene is TRBV7-9, the J gene TRBJ2-3, with 13 bases that match TRBD2. CDR3 size: 15 residues. The V and J ends lost 5 bases and 4 bases, in that order; junction bases with no gene match: 3. Germline V gene data show CDR1 as SEHNR and CDR2 as FQNEAQ (reference sequence). The CDR3 region is CASSPGLAGADTQYF. The CDR3 nucleotides read TGTGCCAGCAGCCCCGGACTAGCGGGAGCAGATACGCAGTATTTT.

Only a few counts were recorded for this clonotype. The chain combines TRBV20-1 with TRBJ2-2; TRBD2 matches at 16 bases. Germline V CDR1 and CDR2: DFQATT, SNEGSKA (reference sequence). CDR3 length: 19 residues. Germline trimming cut 1 base from V and 5 bases from J; bases unmatched to any gene: 10. This CDR3 reads CSARGHLPGLAGGTGELFF. The CDR3 DNA follows: TGCAGTGCTAGAGGGCACCTGCCGGGACTAGCGGGGGGGACCGGGGAGCTGTTTTTT.

The sample holds many counts of this clonotype. The V gene is TRBV28, the J gene TRBJ1-2; D uncertain. Germline V gene lookup returns CDR1 MDHEN and CDR2 SYDVKM. This CDR3 comprises 13 residues. Trimming shortened V by 3 bases and J by 8 bases, and 13 bases separated the two germline ends. The CDR3 DNA reads TGTGCCAGCAGTTTCGGCACCCTTGCCGGCTACACCTTC. Translation: CASSFGTLAGYTF.

V gene TRBV7-2 combines with J gene TRBJ2-7; maybe TRBD2 (7 bases). Deletions cut 7 bases from V and 2 bases from J, with 21 bases between. The germline gives CDR1 SGHTA, CDR2 FQGNSA. The CDR3 is made up of 16 amino acids. CDR3 nucleotides: TGTGCCAGCAACCCCCGGGGGGCAAGTTTCCCCTACGAGCAGTACTTC. Translation: CASNPRGASFPYEQYF.

This rearrangement joins TRBV7-2 to TRBJ1-1; 8 bases agree with TRBD1. Losses at the gene ends were 0 bases for V and 3 bases for J; bases not matched to a gene: 3. Germline lookup yields CDR1 SGHTA and CDR2 FQGNSA. This CDR3 has 15 amino acids. The CDR3 DNA follows: TGTGCCAGCAGCTTAGCTGGACAGGGCTACACTGAAGCTTTCTTT. As protein: CASSLAGQGYTEAFF.

The genes are TRBV7-9 and TRBJ2-1, with 10 bases fitting TRBD2. V lost 3 bases, J lost 3 bases, and 5 bases stayed unmatched. This CDR3 spans 16 amino acids. CDR1 is SEHNR and CDR2 is FQNEAQ in the germline V gene (reference sequence). The CDR3 nucleotides are TGTGCCAGCAGCTTGCCCGGGACTAGCGACTACAATGAGCAGTTCTTC. Its protein is CASSLPGTSDYNEQFF.